What follows are 27 T cell receptor beta chains derived from one specimen sequenced in a study of spatial heterogeneity in lung cancer. Time point defined: sample taken at primary tumor resection. Researchers sequenced whole RNA taken from tumor, nontumor lung or frozen PBMC without sorting. TCRdb processed the 5' RACE reads anew with MiXCR; each CDR3 protein has one entry. The sample contains 4,000 to 5,500 distinct CDR3 sequences, around 20% of which appear only once. The sequences come from normal lung tissue next to the tumor, collected at surgery. Source of these receptors: a male donor with early-stage non-small cell lung cancer.

This clonotype is classed as medium-sized (0.01 to 0.1%). This chain joins TRBV5-1 and TRBJ2-7, with 8 bases aligning to TRBD2. Germline CDR1 SGHRS, CDR2 YFSETQ. The junction had 4 bases not matched to a gene; V was cut back by 0 bases and J by 5 bases. The CDR3 sequence is 14 residues long. CDR3 nucleotide sequence: TGCGCCAGCAGCTTGGGGGCGGGAGGAGACGAGCAGTACTTC. Its translation: CASSLGAGGDEQYF.

This clonotype is categorized as medium-sized. This chain connects TRBV19 to TRBJ2-3, with 7 bases identical to TRBD2. Germline V gene sequence: CDR1 LNHDA, CDR2 SQIVND (reference sequence). The length of the CDR3 is 13 residues. The V segment lost 6 bases and the J segment 5 bases; nucleotides outside the gene matches: 5. The CDR3 sequence: CASRLSGGDTQYF. In nucleotides, the CDR3 is TGTGCCAGTAGATTATCGGGGGGAGATACGCAGTATTTT.

Within the sample, this clonotype is medium-sized (0.01 to 0.1%). The rearrangement joins TRBV29-1 to TRBJ2-1; TRBD1 matches at 8 bases. V trimming: 4 bases; J trimming: 5 bases; junction bases outside the gene matches: 7. Germline CDR1 reads SQVTM; CDR2 reads ANQGSEA. This CDR3 has 14 residues. The CDR3 DNA sequence: TGCAGCGTTGGGGCGGGACAGGAAGACAATGAGCAGTTCTTC. Translated, it gives CSVGAGQEDNEQFF.

The chain joins TRBV5-1 to TRBJ2-2, with D perhaps matching TRBD1 (6 bases). CDR1 SGHRS and CDR2 YFSETQ come from the germline V gene. The CDR3 loop spans 17 amino acids. Trimming stripped 2 bases from V and 4 bases from J, with 18 bases between. This CDR3 is CASSFPTGQVFTGELFF. CDR3 DNA: TGCGCCAGCAGCTTTCCGACAGGTCAGGTTTTCACCGGGGAGCTGTTTTTT.

This clonotype has a count of ten or more. This sequence joins TRBV11-3 and TRBJ1-5; D not resolved. Between the trimmed V and J ends, which lost 1 base and 4 bases, there was a span of 8 bases. The CDR3 covers 14 residues. Germline assignment: CDR1 SGHNT and CDR2 YENEEA. The CDR3 DNA is TGTGCCAGCAGCTTAGTTTCCGGAAATCAGCCCCAGCATTTT. Protein product: CASSLVSGNQPQHF.

Within the sample, this clonotype is medium-sized (0.01 to 0.1%). The chain has TRBV2 and TRBJ1-5; D gene ambiguous. Per germline, CDR1 SNHLY and CDR2 FYNNEI. Trimming cost V 6 bases and J 0 bases, with 12 bases left between them. This CDR3 comprises 15 residues. CDR3 region: CASSINRGSNQPQHF. In DNA, the CDR3 is TGTGCCAGCAGCATTAACCGGGGTAGCAATCAGCCCCAGCATTTT.

By frequency in the sample, this clonotype is medium-sized. The chain couples TRBV7-2 to TRBJ2-3; D gene uncertain. CDR1 and CDR2 (germline): SGHTA, FQGNSA. This CDR3 is 14 amino acids long. Trimming took off 1 base at V and 1 base at J, with 6 bases between the two ends. The CDR3 protein is CASSLGEGTDTQYF. The CDR3 DNA sequence: TGTGCCAGCAGCTTAGGAGAGGGCACAGATACGCAGTATTTT.

This clonotype was detected many times. The J gene is TRBJ2-5, the V gene TRBV30, with 7 positions matching TRBD2. J was trimmed by 8 bases and V by 0 bases; bases with no gene match: 6. CDR1 is GTSNPN and CDR2 is SVGIG in the germline V gene (reference sequence). The CDR3 extends over 13 amino acids. For the CDR3, the DNA is TGTGCCTGGAGTGTACGCGGGAGCGGTACCCAGTACTTC. Translation: CAWSVRGSGTQYF.

V usage is TRBV5-1 and J usage is TRBJ2-7, with D possibly matching TRBD1 (6 bases). Between the trimmed V and J ends, which lost 4 bases and 2 bases, there was a span of 16 bases. CDR1 is SGHRS, CDR2 YFSETQ, per germline. The CDR3 is 15 residues long. The CDR3 reads CASSPGVWVTYEQYF. The CDR3 DNA reads as TGCGCCAGCAGCCCAGGGGTTTGGGTAACCTACGAGCAGTACTTC.

This clonotype is classed as medium-sized. This chain joins TRBV23-1 and TRBJ1-1, with a tentative D call TRBD1 (6 bases). TRBV23-1 is reported as an ORF; its role is uncertain. Trimming left V 0 bases short and J 1 base short, with 9 bases between. CDR3 length: 15 amino acids. CDR3 nucleotide sequence: TGCGCCAGCAGTCAATCGAGGACAGAGAACACTGAAGCTTTCTTT. Amino acids: CASSQSRTENTEAFF.

This sequence joins TRBV7-9 and TRBJ1-1; D is uncertain. Deletions cut 1 base from V and 4 bases from J, with 1 base between. CDR3 length equals 11 residues. Germline assignment: CDR1 SEHNR and CDR2 FQNEAQ (reference sequence). CDR3 bases: TGTGCCAGCAGCTTAGTCACTGAAGCTTTCTTT. It yields the protein CASSLVTEAFF.

This chain links TRBV14 with TRBJ2-5; 8 bases map to TRBD2. V was pared by 0 bases and J by 2 bases, with 8 bases of the junction left unmatched. Per germline, CDR1 SGHDN and CDR2 FVKESK. The CDR3 is 17 residues long. The CDR3 bases are TGTGCCAGCAGCCAAGATATGAGCGGGGGACTACAAGAGACCCAGTACTTC. It translates to CASSQDMSGGLQETQYF.

By its share, this clonotype is medium-sized. This sequence joins TRBV14 and TRBJ2-3; D may be TRBD2 (6 bases). Trimming took off 7 bases at V and 0 bases at J, with 11 bases between the two ends. The length of the CDR3 is 14 residues. Germline-derived CDR1 and CDR2 are SGHDN and FVKESK. Written as DNA, the CDR3 is TGTGCCAGCAAGGGACTCCGGAGCACAGATACGCAGTATTTT. The encoded protein is CASKGLRSTDTQYF.

By share, this clonotype counts as large. The chain employs TRBV7-8 and TRBJ1-1; D might be TRBD1 (5 bases). The CDR3 runs to 12 residues. Deletions cut 8 bases from V and 7 bases from J, with 14 bases between. Germline CDR1 is SGHVS and CDR2 is FQNEAQ. The CDR3, as DNA: TGTGCCAGCGGGGGGACGGAGAATGAAGCTTTCTTT. Protein: CASGGTENEAFF.

The sample holds a few counts of this clonotype. This sequence joins TRBV13 and TRBJ2-7; tentatively, D is TRBD1 (6 bases). V was shortened by 0 bases and J by 6 bases, with 9 bases between the two germline ends. The CDR3 has 13 amino acids. Germline loops: CDR1 PRHDT, CDR2 FYEKMQ (reference sequence). The CDR3 region has the DNA TGTGCCAGCAGCTTAGGAGAAGGGGGCGAGCAGTACTTC. It is translated as CASSLGEGGEQYF.

This clonotype was counted only a few times. The V call is TRBV5-1, the J call TRBJ2-7; 11 bases match TRBD2. Germline assignment: CDR1 SGHRS and CDR2 YFSETQ. The CDR3 extends over 15 amino acids. V shed 2 bases and J 6 bases; nucleotides not matched to a gene: 7. The CDR3 sequence: CASSLAMTSGTEQYF. DNA of the CDR3: TGCGCCAGCAGCTTAGCGATGACTAGCGGGACCGAGCAGTACTTC.

The chain joins TRBV9 to TRBJ2-3; TRBD2 agrees at 9 bases. This CDR3 is built from 16 residues. The germline gives CDR1 SGDLS, CDR2 YYNGEE. V lost 0 bases, J lost 1 base, and 3 bases stayed unmatched. The CDR3 spells CASSVGLAGGTDTQYF. Written as DNA, the CDR3 is TGTGCCAGCAGCGTAGGATTAGCGGGGGGCACAGATACGCAGTATTTT. The full variable domain, with the rest looked up from reference TRBV9 and TRBJ2-3, is DSGVTQTPKHLITATGQRVTLRCSPRSGDLSVYWYQQSLDQGLQFLIQYYNGEERAKGNILERFSAQQFPDLHSELNLSSLELGDSALYFCASSVGLAGGTDTQYFGPGTRLTVL.

By sample fraction, this clonotype is medium-sized. This sequence joins TRBV12-5 and TRBJ2-1, with 11 nucleotides matching TRBD2. The germline gives CDR1 LGHNT, CDR2 FRNRAP. The CDR3 is 16 amino acids. V trimming: 0 bases; J trimming: 7 bases; junction bases outside the gene matches: 5. CDR3 sequence: CASGLVLAGVMNEQFF. CDR3 DNA: TGTGCTAGTGGTTTGGTACTAGCGGGAGTGATGAATGAGCAGTTCTTC.

This clonotype is deemed medium-sized. The J gene is TRBJ2-7, the V gene TRBV19, with TRBD1 identical over 10 bases. This CDR3 region has 15 residues. Germline CDR1 and CDR2: LNHDA and SQIVND (reference sequence). V shed 8 bases, J shed 7 bases, and the junction held 14 bases outside the gene matches. The DNA for the CDR3 is TGTGCCAGTGCAGATCGCCCGGGACAGGGGTCGGAGCAGTACGTC. Translating it yields CASADRPGQGSEQYV.

By frequency in the sample, this clonotype is medium-sized. This chain joins TRBV11-2 and TRBJ2-3; 8 nucleotides align to TRBD2. CDR3 size: 15 residues. From germline, CDR1 is SGHAT and CDR2 FQNNGV. The J segment lost 2 bases and the V segment lost 8 bases, leaving 9 bases of the junction unmatched. The CDR3 DNA reads as TGTGCCAGCTCCGGACTAGCCGAAATCACAGATACGCAGTATTTT. Its translation is CASSGLAEITDTQYF.

The rearrangement joins TRBV7-3 to TRBJ1-6; no clear D. The CDR3 covers 15 residues. From germline, CDR1 is SGHTA and CDR2 FQGTGA. V lost 1 base, J lost 3 bases, and 7 bases lay in between. The CDR3 bases are TGTGCCAGCAGCTTAAACAGCGTCTATAATTCACCCCTCCACTTT. Its translation: CASSLNSVYNSPLHF.

This clonotype was seen many times. The chain employs TRBV7-8 and TRBJ1-1; perhaps TRBD1 as D (5 bases). V gave up 5 bases and J gave up 8 bases, with 9 bases separating them. The germline CDR1 and CDR2 sequences are SGHVS and FQNEAQ. The CDR3 totals 11 residues. CDR3 sequence (DNA): TGTGCCAGCAGCCCCCGGGACGAAGCTTTCTTT. The encoded protein is CASSPRDEAFF.

Many counts were recorded for this clonotype. The DNA for the CDR3 is TGTGCCAGCAGCCAAGGCGGGACCCAAGAGACCCAGTACTTC. Encoded protein: CASSQGGTQETQYF. This rearrangement joins TRBV7-2 to TRBJ2-5; D is perhaps TRBD2 (6 bases). The V gene's germline CDR1 is SGHTA and CDR2 FQGNSA. CDR3 size: 14 residues. The V end lost 5 bases, the J end lost 1 base, and 11 bases lay between the germline ends.

The CDR3 sequence is CASSFRQGRVGNQPQHF. The CDR3 DNA is TGTGCCAGCAGTTTCCGACAGGGACGAGTAGGCAATCAGCCCCAGCATTTT. The genes are TRBV27 and TRBJ1-5, with 7 bases that match TRBD1. Looked up from germline, CDR1 is MNHEY and CDR2 is SMNVEV (reference sequence). This CDR3 comprises 17 residues. The V and J ends lost 3 bases and 2 bases, in that order; junction bases with no gene match: 10.

This clonotype was detected many times. V usage is TRBV6-1 and J usage is TRBJ2-7, with TRBD2 matching over 12 bases. CDR1 is MNHNS, CDR2 SASEGT, per germline. This CDR3 contains 18 residues. Unmatched junction bases numbered 15, after V lost 4 bases and J lost 5 bases. Here the CDR3 DNA reads TGTGCCAGCAGTGGAGGACAGGGCCGGACTAGCGGGATCGACGAGCAGTACTTC. Translated, it gives CASSGGQGRTSGIDEQYF.

Comments on this clonotype: This may come from a read error, since a much larger clone is one base off. The chain recombines TRBV30 with TRBJ2-2; 7 bases are a match to TRBD2. V lost 4 bases, J lost 3 bases, and 5 bases stayed unmatched. Germline V gene sequence: CDR1 GTSNPN, CDR2 SVGIG (reference sequence). The CDR3 runs 14 residues. The CDR3 DNA follows: TGTGCCTGGACCCGACTAGCAGACACCGGGGAGCTGTTTTTT. This encodes CAWTRLADTGELFF.

This clonotype is medium-sized in the sample. This chain joins TRBV20-1 and TRBJ1-5; D is ambiguous. V lost 3 bases, J lost 0 bases, and 9 bases lay in between. Germline CDR1 reads DFQATT; CDR2 reads SNEGSKA (reference sequence). The CDR3 covers 14 residues. CDR3 sequence reads: CSASSGYSNQPQHF. CDR3 nucleotides: TGCAGTGCTAGCTCCGGATATAGCAATCAGCCCCAGCATTTT.